This paragraph covers one T cell receptor (beta chain) sequence. As yet, its antigen is unknown. The record originates from a study of T cells in Graves' hyperthyroidism and ophthalmopathy. Trimming cost V 1 base and J 12 bases, with 22 bases left between them. The germline V gene has CDR1 LGHNA and CDR2 YSLEER. CDR3 size: 16 residues. General study points: Most expanded thyroid clonotypes above 0.001 also appeared in blood.

RNA transcripts provided the source from which TCR beta CDR3 regions were amplified. An initial round of RT-PCR targeting the TCR CDR3 relied on the HTBI primer set. TCRdb ran MiXCR on the multiplex PCR reads and lists one entry per CDR3 protein. The data show around 600,000 distinct CDR3 sequences, with about 14% seen just once and 9.5% to 15% held by the top ten. The chain couples TRBV4-3 to TRBJ2-1, with D unclear. Sequencing used blood. This sequence originates from a woman in her forties or fifties with Graves' ophthalmopathy. The CDR3 sequence is CASSQGRIGQSMVQFF. In DNA form, the CDR3 reads TGCGCCAGCAGCCAAGGACGGATTGGCCAATCGATGGTGCAGTTCTTC.